This T cell receptor (beta chain) comes out of a study of shared clonotypes between healthy human individuals. Study-level points and caveats: Non-shared clonotypes displayed generation probabilities falling below those of clonotypes present in all four donors.

Produced via immunoSEQ multiplex PCR; TCRdb's table is partial and in-frame only. This table holds approximately 710,000 clones, roughly 91% found once. Of note for this clone: The target antigen is unknown.

Trimming took 3 bases from V and 3 from J; bases not matched to a gene: 0. Per germline, CDR1 SGHRS and CDR2 YFSETQ. This CDR3 contains 13 residues. Sequenced sample: memory CD8+ T cells from PBMCs. Subset of the sample: CD45RO+ cells pooled with CCR7-negative TemRA cells. The chain couples TRBV5-1 to TRBJ2-1, with TRBD2 matching over 7 bases. The TCR comes from a man aged 18 to 29 in good health. Some clones in this sample may be carry-over from other donors' samples. Here the CDR3 reads CASSWGGYNEQFF. The CDR3 region has the DNA TGCGCCAGCAGCTGGGGGGGCTACAATGAGCAGTTCTTC.